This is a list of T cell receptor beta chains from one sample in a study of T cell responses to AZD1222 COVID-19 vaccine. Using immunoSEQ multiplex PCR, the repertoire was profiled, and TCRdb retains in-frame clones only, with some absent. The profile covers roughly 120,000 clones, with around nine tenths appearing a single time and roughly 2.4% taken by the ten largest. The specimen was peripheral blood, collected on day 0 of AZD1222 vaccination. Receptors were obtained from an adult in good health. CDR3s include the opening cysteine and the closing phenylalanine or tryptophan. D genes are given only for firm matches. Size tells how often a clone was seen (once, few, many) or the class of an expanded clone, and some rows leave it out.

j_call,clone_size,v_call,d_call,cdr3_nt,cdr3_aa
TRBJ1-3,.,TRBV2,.,TGTGCCAGCAGTGCCACCCGGGGGCCTGGAAACACCATATATTTT,CASSATRGPGNTIYF
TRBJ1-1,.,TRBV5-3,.,TGTGCCAGAAGCTCGCGACCGAAGAGTAACACTGAAGCTTTCTTT,CARSSRPKSNTEAFF
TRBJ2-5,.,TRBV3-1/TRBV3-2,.,TGTGCCAGCAGCCAAGACGCCGAGGGCAGGATACGGGGAGGAGAGACCCAGTACTTC,CASSQDAEGRIRGGETQYF
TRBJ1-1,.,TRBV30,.,TGTGCCTGGAGTGTACGGGGGTTAAGGTCTGAAGCTTTCTTT,CAWSVRGLRSEAFF
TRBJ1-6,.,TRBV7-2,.,TGTGCCAGCAGCTCAAATTCGGGGACTCGGAGGAATTCACCCCTCCACTTT,CASSSNSGTRRNSPLHF
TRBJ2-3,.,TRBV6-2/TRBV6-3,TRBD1,TGTGCCAGCAGCGGGACAGGGTCGGGCACAGATACGCAGTATTTT,CASSGTGSGTDTQYF
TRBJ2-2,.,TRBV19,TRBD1,TGTGCCAGCAGGACAGGGATCGGCGGGGAGCTGTTTTTT,CASRTGIGGELFF
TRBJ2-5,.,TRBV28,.,TGTGCCAGCATGCAGGGCGAAGAGACCCAGTACTTC,CASMQGEETQYF
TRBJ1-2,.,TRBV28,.,TGTGCCAGCAGTTTAACACAAAGCTATGGCTACACCTTC,CASSLTQSYGYTF
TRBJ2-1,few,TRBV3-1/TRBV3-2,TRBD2,TGTGCCAGCAGCCAATTCCCTCTAGCGGGAGGCCTGTCGTCCTACAATGAGCAGTTCTTC,CASSQFPLAGGLSSYNEQFF
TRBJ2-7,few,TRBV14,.,TGTGCCAGCAGCCAAGCCCCGGGTTGGGGCGAGCAGTACTTC,CASSQAPGWGEQYF
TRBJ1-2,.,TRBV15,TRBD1,TGTGCCACCAGCAGTCGGACAGGGCAGGGCTACACCTTC,CATSSRTGQGYTF
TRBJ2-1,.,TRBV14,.,TGTGCCAGCAGCCCCTGGACACCCCTGGGCAATGAGCAGTTCTTC,CASSPWTPLGNEQFF
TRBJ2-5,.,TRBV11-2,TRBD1,TGTGCCAGCAGCTCGACAGGGACCTGGGGAGAGACCCAGTACTTC,CASSSTGTWGETQYF
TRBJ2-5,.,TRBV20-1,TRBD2,TGCAGTGCTAGTGCTAGCGGACGGGGAGAGACCCAGTACTTC,CSASASGRGETQYF
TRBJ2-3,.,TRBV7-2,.,TGTGCCAGCAGCCGTCTGCCAAACCCCACAGATACGCAGTATTTT,CASSRLPNPTDTQYF
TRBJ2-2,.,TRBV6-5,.,TGTGCCAGCAGAGCGGCGAACACCGGGGAGCTGTTTTTT,CASRAANTGELFF
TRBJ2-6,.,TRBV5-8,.,TGTGCCAGCAGCCCGGAGGTTCGCCCGGGGGCCAACGTCCTGACTTTC,CASSPEVRPGANVLTF
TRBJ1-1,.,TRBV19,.,TGTGCCAGTAGTATCAACACAAACATGAACACTGAAGCTTTCTTT,CASSINTNMNTEAFF
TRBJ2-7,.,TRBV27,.,TGTGCCAGCAGTCCTCCATTCTACGAGCAGTACTTC,CASSPPFYEQYF
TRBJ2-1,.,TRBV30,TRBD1,TGTGCCTGGAGCAACGACAGGGAAGGTCGAAATGAGCAGTTCTTC,CAWSNDREGRNEQFF
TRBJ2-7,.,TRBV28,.,TGTGCCAGCAGTTCCATTGATCATAGCTCCTACGAGCAGTACTTC,CASSSIDHSSYEQYF
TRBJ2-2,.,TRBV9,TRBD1,TGTGCCAGCAGCGTTCGCCTTAGGCAGGGGGTCGGGGAGCTGTTTTTT,CASSVRLRQGVGELFF
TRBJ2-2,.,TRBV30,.,TGTGCCTGGAGTGTACCAGGGGCGACCGGGGAGCTGTTTTTT,CAWSVPGATGELFF
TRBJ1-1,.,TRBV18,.,TGTGCCAGCTCACCACCGACAGGATCGAGGACTGAAGCTTTCTTT,CASSPPTGSRTEAFF
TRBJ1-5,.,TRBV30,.,TGTGCCTGGAATGCTGGCAATCAGCCCCAGCATTTT,CAWNAGNQPQHF
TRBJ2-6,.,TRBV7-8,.,TGTGCCAGCAGCTTAGTCCCGGGATCAAACTCTGGGGCCAACGTCCTGACTTTC,CASSLVPGSNSGANVLTF
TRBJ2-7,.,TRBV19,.,TGTGCCAGTAGTATTCGGCAGGGTACCCCGACGTCCTACGAGCAGTACTTC,CASSIRQGTPTSYEQYF
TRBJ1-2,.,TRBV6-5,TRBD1,TGTGCCAGCAGCGGGACAGGCCTGAACTATGGCTACACCTTC,CASSGTGLNYGYTF
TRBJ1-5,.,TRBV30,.,TGTGCCTGGAGTAGGAGTCGATCTGGCAATCAGCCCCAGCATTTT,CAWSRSRSGNQPQHF
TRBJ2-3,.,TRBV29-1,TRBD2,TGCAGCATAATAGCGGGAGGAAAGGTGGATACGCAGTATTTT,CSIIAGGKVDTQYF
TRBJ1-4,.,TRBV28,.,TGTGCCAGCAGTCCATCCGGGTGGGATAGCGGTGAAAAACTGTTTTTT,CASSPSGWDSGEKLFF
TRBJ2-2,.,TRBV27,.,TGTGCCAGCAGCCAACTGAGGGGTTTCGCGAACACCGGGGAGCTGTTTTTT,CASSQLRGFANTGELFF
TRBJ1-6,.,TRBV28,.,TGTGCCAGCAGTCCGGGGGCGGCCCAATATAATTCACCCCTCCACTTT,CASSPGAAQYNSPLHF
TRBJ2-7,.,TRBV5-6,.,TGTGCCAGCCACTTACAGGGAACCTACGAGCAGTACTTC,CASHLQGTYEQYF
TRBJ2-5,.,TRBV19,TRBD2,TGTGCCAGTAGACCTAGCGGGAGAAACCAAGAGACCCAGTACTTC,CASRPSGRNQETQYF
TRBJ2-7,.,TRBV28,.,TGTGCCAGCAGTTTTAGGGTGTACTACGAGCAGTACTTC,CASSFRVYYEQYF
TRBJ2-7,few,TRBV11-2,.,TGTGCCAGCAGCTTAGATCAGGGCGGGTTCTACGAGCAGTACTTC,CASSLDQGGFYEQYF
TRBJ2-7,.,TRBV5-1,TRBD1,TGCGCCAGCAGCCCTCGGACAGGGGCGGTCGAGCAGTACTTC,CASSPRTGAVEQYF
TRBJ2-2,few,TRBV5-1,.,TGCGCCAGCAGCTTTTACAGGGAGGTTAACACCGGGGAGCTGTTTTTT,CASSFYREVNTGELFF
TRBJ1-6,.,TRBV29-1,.,TGCAGCGTTGAAGTAGCCCCAATGGCACCCCTCCACTTT,CSVEVAPMAPLHF
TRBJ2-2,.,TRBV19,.,TGTGCCAGTAGTATAGCACCCCTCGGAGGGGGGAACACCGGGGAGCTGTTTTTT,CASSIAPLGGGNTGELFF
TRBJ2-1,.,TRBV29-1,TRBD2,TGCAGCGTTGATGGGACTAGCGTCTACAATGAGCAGTTCTTC,CSVDGTSVYNEQFF
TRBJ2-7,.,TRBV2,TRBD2,TGTGCCAGCATGGCCCCTAGCGGGACTTCCTACGAGCAGTACTTC,CASMAPSGTSYEQYF
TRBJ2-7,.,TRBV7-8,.,TGTGCCAGCAGCCATAGGGACTACGAGCAGTACTTC,CASSHRDYEQYF
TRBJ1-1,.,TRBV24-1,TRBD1,TGTGCCACCAGTGACGCAGGGGGCATCCCTGAAGCTTTCTTT,CATSDAGGIPEAFF
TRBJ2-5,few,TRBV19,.,TGTGCCAGTAGTATGGAACGGCGCAAGTACTTC,CASSMERRKYF
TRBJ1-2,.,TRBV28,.,TGTGCCAGCAGATCGATCTATGGCTACACCTTC,CASRSIYGYTF
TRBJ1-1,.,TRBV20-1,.,TGCAGTGCTAGTGGGGACATTCAAGCTTTCTTT,CSASGDIQAFF
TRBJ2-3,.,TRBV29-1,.,TGCAGCGTTGGGGACAGCACAGATACGCAGTATTTT,CSVGDSTDTQYF
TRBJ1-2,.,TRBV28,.,TGTGCCAGCATCTCGCCCGCGGGGGGCAACTATGGCTACACCTTC,CASISPAGGNYGYTF
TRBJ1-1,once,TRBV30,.,TGTGCCTGGAGCAATCAGTGGAACACTGAAGCTTTCTTT,CAWSNQWNTEAFF